This is a list of T cell receptor beta chains from one sample in a study of blood T cell repertoires in COVID-19. Generated by immunoSEQ multiplex PCR, the TCRdb table keeps only in-frame clones and is missing some. The sample holds around 260,000 clones, around 85% seen once. The specimen was PBMCs or T cells enriched from blood (not recorded which). The receptors stem from a woman aged 30 to 39 who had recovered from COVID-19. The CDR3 runs from the conserved cysteine through the conserved F or W. D genes are given only for firm matches. The size entry is marked missing in some rows and otherwise reads once, few, many or a size class.

TRBV7-9	-	-	TRBJ1-1	CASSLDGADTEAFF	TGTGCCAGCAGCTTAGATGGAGCGGACACTGAAGCTTTCTTT
TRBV30	-	-	TRBJ2-1	CACPRGGEQFF	TGTGCCTGCCCGAGGGGGGGAGAGCAGTTCTTC
TRBV9	TRBD2	-	TRBJ2-5	CASSPLGGRIQETQYF	TGTGCCAGCAGTCCCCTTGGCGGGAGGATACAAGAGACCCAGTACTTC
TRBV7-9	TRBD2	few	TRBJ2-3	CASSFSGGTSTDTQYF	TGTGCCAGCAGCTTTAGCGGGGGGACTAGCACAGATACGCAGTATTTT
TRBV3-1/TRBV3-2	TRBD1	-	TRBJ1-1	CASSLGQGGKAFF	TGTGCCAGCAGCCTGGGACAGGGAGGAAAAGCTTTCTTT
TRBV5-1	-	-	TRBJ2-1	CASSLEGVASNEQFF	TGCGCCAGCAGCTTGGAAGGAGTAGCGTCCAATGAGCAGTTCTTC
TRBV18	TRBD2	once	TRBJ2-1	CASSLNPSGSLNEQFF	TGTGCCAGCTCACTAAACCCTAGCGGGAGTCTCAATGAGCAGTTCTTC
TRBV9	-	-	TRBJ1-1	CASSAGRDPATEAFF	TGTGCCAGCAGCGCGGGGCGGGATCCTGCAACTGAAGCTTTCTTT
TRBV28	-	-	TRBJ2-7	CASKWPGDGNYEQYF	TGTGCCAGTAAATGGCCGGGGGACGGCAACTACGAGCAGTACTTC
TRBV7-6	TRBD1	-	TRBJ1-4	CASSLADTGADNEKLFF	TGTGCCAGCAGCTTAGCGGATACAGGGGCGGATAATGAAAAACTGTTTTTT
TRBV6-1	-	-	TRBJ1-5	CASSDQPVSNQPQHF	TGTGCCAGCAGTGACCAACCAGTGTCCAATCAGCCCCAGCATTTT
TRBV7-9	TRBD1	-	TRBJ1-1	CASSLTDRGRTEAFF	TGTGCCAGCAGCTTAACAGACAGGGGAAGAACTGAAGCTTTCTTT
TRBV11-1	-	-	TRBJ1-3	CASSDRSSGNTIYF	TGTGCCAGCAGCGACAGGAGTTCTGGAAACACCATATATTTT
TRBV28	TRBD1	-	TRBJ1-1	CASTEQGGGTEAFF	TGTGCCAGCACCGAACAGGGGGGAGGAACTGAAGCTTTCTTT
TRBV6-5	TRBD2	-	TRBJ2-7	CASSYADGGYEQYF	TGTGCCAGCAGTTACGCAGACGGGGGGTACGAGCAGTACTTC
TRBV7-2	TRBD2	once	TRBJ2-7	CASSLALAGALSSYEQYF	TGTGCCAGCAGCTTAGCACTAGCGGGGGCCCTTAGTTCCTACGAGCAGTACTTC
TRBV6-5	-	-	TRBJ1-3	CASRDDTVLHTIYF	TGTGCCAGCAGGGATGACACTGTTCTGCACACCATATATTTT
TRBV28	TRBD1	-	TRBJ1-2	CASSPGTEGYGYTF	TGTGCCAGCAGCCCCGGGACAGAGGGCTATGGCTACACCTTC
TRBV14	TRBD2	-	TRBJ2-1	CASGGERGDNEQFF	TGTGCCAGTGGGGGGGAGAGGGGAGACAATGAGCAGTTCTTC
TRBV10-3	-	-	TRBJ2-1	CAISESRLSWSNEQFF	TGTGCCATCAGTGAGTCCCGCTTATCCTGGAGTAATGAGCAGTTCTTC
TRBV30	-	-	TRBJ1-5	CAWSRRSYSNQPQHF	TGTGCCTGGAGTCGGAGATCCTATAGCAATCAGCCCCAGCATTTT
TRBV2	TRBD1	-	TRBJ1-5	CASSPGQGGNQPQHF	TGTGCCAGCAGCCCGGGACAGGGGGGGAATCAGCCCCAGCATTTT
TRBV5-5	-	once	TRBJ1-6	CASSRDIGVTGSPLHF	TGTGCCAGCAGCCGCGATATCGGGGTTACGGGTTCACCCCTCCACTTT
TRBV10-3	-	many	TRBJ1-3	CAITEGTTGNTIYF	TGTGCCATCACCGAAGGGACTACTGGAAACACCATATATTTT
TRBV14	TRBD1	-	TRBJ1-4	CASSPNDRVYEKLFF	TGTGCCAGCAGCCCAAATGACAGGGTGTATGAAAAACTGTTTTTT
TRBV11-1	TRBD1	-	TRBJ2-1	CASSTGQANEQFF	TGTGCCAGCAGCACGGGACAGGCCAATGAGCAGTTCTTC
TRBV6-5	-	-	TRBJ2-3	CASIEGGSTDTQYF	TGTGCCAGCATCGAGGGCGGGTCCACAGATACGCAGTATTTT
TRBV5-1	TRBD2	-	TRBJ2-1	CASSFLAGLNEQFF	TGCGCCAGCAGCTTTCTAGCGGGACTCAATGAGCAGTTCTTC
TRBV20-1	-	-	TRBJ1-3	CSASFTARDTIYF	TGCAGTGCTAGTTTCACCGCCCGGGACACCATATATTTT
TRBV28	-	-	TRBJ1-3	CASSLSGAGNTIYF	TGTGCCAGCAGTTTATCTGGGGCCGGAAACACCATATATTTT
TRBV18	TRBD1	-	TRBJ2-1	CASSPRSGQAPSSYNEQFF	TGTGCCAGCTCACCACGGTCGGGACAGGCCCCCTCCTCCTACAATGAGCAGTTCTTC
TRBV6-1	-	-	TRBJ2-1	CASSEPSEVLHEQFF	TGTGCCAGCAGTGAGCCTAGCGAGGTCTTGCATGAGCAGTTCTTC
TRBV16	TRBD1	-	TRBJ2-1	CASSGGAEVSYNEQFF	TGTGCCAGCTCAGGGGGCGCGGAAGTTTCCTACAATGAGCAGTTCTTC
TRBV10-2	-	once	TRBJ2-3	CASSEEEPADTQYF	TGCGCCAGCAGTGAGGAAGAGCCCGCAGATACGCAGTATTTT
TRBV2	TRBD2	-	TRBJ2-2	CASSETSDELAGELFF	TGTGCCAGCAGTGAAACTAGCGATGAATTGGCCGGGGAGCTGTTTTTT
TRBV18	TRBD1	-	TRBJ1-1	CASSPATGVNTEAFF	TGTGCCAGCTCACCCGCGACAGGGGTGAACACTGAAGCTTTCTTT
TRBV24-1	-	few	TRBJ1-4	CATSDTRDSNEKLFF	TGTGCCACCAGTGATACCCGGGACTCTAATGAAAAACTGTTTTTT
TRBV30	-	-	TRBJ1-5	CAWSVPTGLGQPQHF	TGTGCCTGGAGTGTGCCCACAGGGCTTGGTCAGCCCCAGCATTTT
TRBV7-6	-	few	TRBJ2-7	CASSIHPYSYEQYF	TGTGCCAGCAGCATACACCCATACTCCTACGAGCAGTACTTC
TRBV7-3	TRBD1	once	TRBJ1-1	CASSLLGQGEAFF	TGTGCCAGCAGCCTACTTGGACAGGGGGAAGCTTTCTTT
TRBV11-2	-	-	TRBJ1-1	CASSLVRGIRNTEAFF	TGTGCCAGCAGCTTGGTTAGGGGGATAAGGAACACTGAAGCTTTCTTT
TRBV27	-	-	TRBJ2-5	CASSLRADRPLETQYF	TGTGCCAGCAGTTTACGGGCCGACAGGCCATTAGAGACCCAGTACTTC
TRBV9	TRBD2	-	TRBJ2-5	CASSADRLAGGPEETQYF	TGTGCCAGCAGCGCCGACCGACTAGCGGGGGGCCCTGAGGAGACCCAGTACTTC
TRBV18	-	-	TRBJ2-1	CASSSPGAGRMDEQFF	TGTGCCAGCTCATCGCCCGGAGCAGGGAGGATGGATGAGCAGTTCTTC
TRBV19	TRBD1	-	TRBJ2-4	CASRPIQGPDNQNIQYF	TGTGCCAGTAGACCTATACAGGGGCCTGACAACCAAAACATTCAGTACTTC
TRBV7-2	-	-	TRBJ2-2	CASSLRQPNTGELFF	TGTGCCAGCAGCTTGCGACAGCCGAACACCGGGGAGCTGTTTTTT
TRBV19	TRBD2	-	TRBJ2-1	CASSQPAGVGDEQFF	TGTGCCAGTAGTCAGCCGGCGGGGGTGGGGGATGAGCAGTTCTTC
TRBV7-2	TRBD2	-	TRBJ2-7	CASSLGLAAYEQYF	TGTGCCAGCAGCTTAGGGCTAGCGGCCTACGAGCAGTACTTC
TRBV7-9	TRBD1	-	TRBJ1-5	CASSLEGAGNQPQHF	TGTGCCAGCAGCTTAGAGGGGGCTGGCAATCAGCCCCAGCATTTT
TRBV7-9	-	-	TRBJ1-3	CASSLGAGAGNTIYF	TGTGCCAGCAGCTTAGGGGCAGGGGCTGGAAACACCATATATTTT
TRBV28	-	-	TRBJ1-1	CASSIGHDTEAFF	TGTGCCAGCAGTATCGGACACGACACTGAAGCTTTCTTT
TRBV7-8	-	-	TRBJ1-1	CASSFYLTGLNTEAFF	TGTGCCAGCAGCTTTTACTTGACAGGATTGAACACTGAAGCTTTCTTT
TRBV7-3	TRBD1	-	TRBJ1-1	CASSLRQGTEAFF	TGTGCCAGCAGCTTAAGACAGGGCACTGAAGCTTTCTTT
TRBV7-9	TRBD1	-	TRBJ1-5	CASSLSGRGGNQPQHF	TGTGCCAGCAGCTTATCCGGCAGGGGGGGCAATCAGCCCCAGCATTTT